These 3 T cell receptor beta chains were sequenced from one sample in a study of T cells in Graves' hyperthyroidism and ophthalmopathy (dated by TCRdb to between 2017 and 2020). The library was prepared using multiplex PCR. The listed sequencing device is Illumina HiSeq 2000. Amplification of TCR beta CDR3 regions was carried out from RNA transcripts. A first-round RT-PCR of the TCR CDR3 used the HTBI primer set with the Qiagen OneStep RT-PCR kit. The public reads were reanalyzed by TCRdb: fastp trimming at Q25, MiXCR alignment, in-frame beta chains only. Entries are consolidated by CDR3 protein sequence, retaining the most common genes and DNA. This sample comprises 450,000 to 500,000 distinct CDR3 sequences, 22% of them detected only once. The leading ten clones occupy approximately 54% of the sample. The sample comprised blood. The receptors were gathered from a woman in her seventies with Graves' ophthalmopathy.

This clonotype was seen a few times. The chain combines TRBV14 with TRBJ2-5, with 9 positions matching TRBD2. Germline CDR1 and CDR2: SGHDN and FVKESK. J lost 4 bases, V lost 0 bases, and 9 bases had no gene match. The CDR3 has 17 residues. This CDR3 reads CASSQDRRGRAGETQYF. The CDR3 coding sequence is TGTGCCAGCAGCCAAGATCGGCGCGGGAGGGCCGGAGAGACCCAGTACTTC.

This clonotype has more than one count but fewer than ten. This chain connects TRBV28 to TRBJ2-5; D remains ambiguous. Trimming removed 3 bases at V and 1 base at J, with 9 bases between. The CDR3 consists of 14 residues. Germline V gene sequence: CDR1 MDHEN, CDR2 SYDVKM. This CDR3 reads CASSFFPSQETQYF. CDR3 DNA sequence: TGTGCCAGCAGTTTCTTCCCTTCCCAAGAGACCCAGTACTTC.

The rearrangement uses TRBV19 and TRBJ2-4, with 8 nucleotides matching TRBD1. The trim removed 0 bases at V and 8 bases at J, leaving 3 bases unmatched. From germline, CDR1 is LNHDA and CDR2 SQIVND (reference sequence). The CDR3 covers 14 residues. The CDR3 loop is CASSIDRGRDIQYF. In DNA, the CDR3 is TGTGCCAGTAGTATAGACAGGGGGCGAGACATTCAGTACTTC.